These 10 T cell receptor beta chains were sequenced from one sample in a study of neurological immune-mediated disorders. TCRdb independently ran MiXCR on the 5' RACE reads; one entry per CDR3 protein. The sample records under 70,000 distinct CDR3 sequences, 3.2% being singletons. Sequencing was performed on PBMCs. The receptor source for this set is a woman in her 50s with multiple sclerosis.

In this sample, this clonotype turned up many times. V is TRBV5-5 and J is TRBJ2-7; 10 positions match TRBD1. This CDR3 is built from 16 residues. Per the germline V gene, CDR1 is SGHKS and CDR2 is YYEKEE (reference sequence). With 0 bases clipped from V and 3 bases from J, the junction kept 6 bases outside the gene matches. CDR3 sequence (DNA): TGTGCCAGCAGCTTGGCATCCGGGACAGGGGTCTACGAGCAGTACGTC. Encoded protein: CASSLASGTGVYEQYV.

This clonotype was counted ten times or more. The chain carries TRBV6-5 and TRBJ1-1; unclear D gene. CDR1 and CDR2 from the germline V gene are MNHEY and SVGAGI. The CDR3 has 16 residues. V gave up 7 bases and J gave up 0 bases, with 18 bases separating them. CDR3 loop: CASTRFPGQLNTEAFF. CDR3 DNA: TGTGCCAGCACTAGATTTCCGGGTCAATTGAACACTGAAGCTTTCTTT.

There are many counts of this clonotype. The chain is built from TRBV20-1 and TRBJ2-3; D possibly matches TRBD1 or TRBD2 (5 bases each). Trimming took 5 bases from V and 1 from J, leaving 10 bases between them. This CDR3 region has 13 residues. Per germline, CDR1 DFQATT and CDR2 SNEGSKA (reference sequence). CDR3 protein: CSAWGYGTDTQYF. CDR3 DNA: TGCAGTGCTTGGGGGTACGGCACAGATACGCAGTATTTT.

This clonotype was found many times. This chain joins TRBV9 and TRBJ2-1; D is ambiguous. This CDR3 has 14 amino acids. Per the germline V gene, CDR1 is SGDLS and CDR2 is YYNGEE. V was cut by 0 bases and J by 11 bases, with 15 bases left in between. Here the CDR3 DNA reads TGTGCCAGCAGCGTAGGGCCCCGTGAAGAGAAGCAGTTCTTC. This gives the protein CASSVGPREEKQFF. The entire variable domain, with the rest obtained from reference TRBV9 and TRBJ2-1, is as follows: DSGVTQTPKHLITATGQRVTLRCSPRSGDLSVYWYQQSLDQGLQFLIQYYNGEERAKGNILERFSAQQFPDLHSELNLSSLELGDSALYFCASSVGPREEKQFFGPGTRLTVL.

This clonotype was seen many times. The CDR3 loop is CASSDTGELRNEQFF. In nucleotides, the CDR3 is TGTGCCAGCAGCGACACAGGGGAGCTCCGCAATGAGCAGTTCTTC. The V gene is TRBV9, the J gene TRBJ2-1; 7 nucleotides line up with TRBD1. The junction had 9 bases not matched to a gene; V was cut back by 3 bases and J by 6 bases. Per the germline V gene, CDR1 is SGDLS and CDR2 is YYNGEE. This CDR3 region has 15 residues.

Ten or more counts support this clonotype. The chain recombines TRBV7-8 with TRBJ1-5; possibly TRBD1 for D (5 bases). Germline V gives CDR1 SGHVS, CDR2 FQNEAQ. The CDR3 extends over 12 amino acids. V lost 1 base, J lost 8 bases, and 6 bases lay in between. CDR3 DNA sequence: TGTGCCAGCAGCTTAGGGGGGAAGCCCCAGCATTTT. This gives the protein CASSLGGKPQHF.

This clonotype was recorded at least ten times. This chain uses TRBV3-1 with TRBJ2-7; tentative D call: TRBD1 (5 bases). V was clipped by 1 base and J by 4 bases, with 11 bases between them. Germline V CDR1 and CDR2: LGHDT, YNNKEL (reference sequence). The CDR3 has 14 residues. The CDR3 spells CASSQGRAGYEQYV. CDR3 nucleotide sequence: TGTGCCAGCAGCCAAGGCAGGGCAGGGTACGAGCAGTACGTC.

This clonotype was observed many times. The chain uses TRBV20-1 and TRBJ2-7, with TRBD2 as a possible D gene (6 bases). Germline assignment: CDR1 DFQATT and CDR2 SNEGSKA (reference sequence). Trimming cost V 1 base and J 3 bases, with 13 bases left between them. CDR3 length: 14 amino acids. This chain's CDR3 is CSARGARDFYEQYF. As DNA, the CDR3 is TGCAGTGCTAGAGGAGCCCGGGACTTCTACGAGCAGTACTTC.

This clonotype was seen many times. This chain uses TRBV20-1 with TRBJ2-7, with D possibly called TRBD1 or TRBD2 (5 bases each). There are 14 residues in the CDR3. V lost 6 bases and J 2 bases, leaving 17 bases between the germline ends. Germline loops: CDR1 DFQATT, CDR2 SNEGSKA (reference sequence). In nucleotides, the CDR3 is TGCAGTGCCGAGGGGACGAGCAAACCCTACGAGCAGTACTTC. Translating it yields CSAEGTSKPYEQYF.

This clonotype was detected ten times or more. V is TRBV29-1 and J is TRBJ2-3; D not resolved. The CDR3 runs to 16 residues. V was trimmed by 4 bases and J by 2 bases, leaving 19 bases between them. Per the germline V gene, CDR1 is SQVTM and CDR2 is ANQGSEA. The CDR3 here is CSVVQPPTDVTDTQYF. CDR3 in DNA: TGCAGCGTTGTTCAGCCCCCGACGGATGTCACAGATACGCAGTATTTT.